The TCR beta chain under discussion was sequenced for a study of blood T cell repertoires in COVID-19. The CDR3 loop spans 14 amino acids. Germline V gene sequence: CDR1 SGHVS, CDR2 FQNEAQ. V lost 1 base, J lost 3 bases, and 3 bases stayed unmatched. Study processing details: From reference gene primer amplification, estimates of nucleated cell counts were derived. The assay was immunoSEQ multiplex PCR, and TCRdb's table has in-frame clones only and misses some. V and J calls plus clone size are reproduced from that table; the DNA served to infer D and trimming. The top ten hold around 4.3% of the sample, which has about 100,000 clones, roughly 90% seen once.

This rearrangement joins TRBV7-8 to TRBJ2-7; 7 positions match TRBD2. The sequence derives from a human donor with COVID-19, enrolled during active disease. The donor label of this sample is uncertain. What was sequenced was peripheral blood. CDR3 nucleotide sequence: TGTGCCAGCAGCTTAGGGGGGAGGGTCTACGAGCAGTACTTC. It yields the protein CASSLGGRVYEQYF.